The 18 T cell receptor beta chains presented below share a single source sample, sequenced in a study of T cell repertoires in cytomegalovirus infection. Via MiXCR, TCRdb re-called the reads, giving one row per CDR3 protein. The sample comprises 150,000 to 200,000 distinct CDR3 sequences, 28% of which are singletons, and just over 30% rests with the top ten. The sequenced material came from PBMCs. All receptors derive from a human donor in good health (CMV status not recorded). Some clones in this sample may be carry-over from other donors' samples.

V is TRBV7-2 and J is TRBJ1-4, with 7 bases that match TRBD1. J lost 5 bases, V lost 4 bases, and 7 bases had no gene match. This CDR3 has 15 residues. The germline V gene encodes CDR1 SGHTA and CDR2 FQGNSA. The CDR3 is CTSSSLGQKNEKLFF. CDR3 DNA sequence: TGTACCAGCAGCTCACTGGGACAGAAAAATGAAAAACTGTTTTTT.

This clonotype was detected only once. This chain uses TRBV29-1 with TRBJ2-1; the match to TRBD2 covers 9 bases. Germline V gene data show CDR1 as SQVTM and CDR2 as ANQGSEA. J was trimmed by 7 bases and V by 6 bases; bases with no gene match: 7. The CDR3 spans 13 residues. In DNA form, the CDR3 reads TGCAGCGTAGGACTAGCGCATATTAATGAGCAGTTCTTC. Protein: CSVGLAHINEQFF.

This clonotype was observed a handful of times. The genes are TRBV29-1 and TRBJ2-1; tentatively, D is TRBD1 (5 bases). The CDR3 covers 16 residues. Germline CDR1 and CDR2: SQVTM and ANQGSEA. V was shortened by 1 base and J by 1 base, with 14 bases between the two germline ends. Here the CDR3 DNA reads TGCAGCGTTGAAGGTCAGACAGAGCCTTCCTACAATGAGCAGTTCTTC. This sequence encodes CSVEGQTEPSYNEQFF.

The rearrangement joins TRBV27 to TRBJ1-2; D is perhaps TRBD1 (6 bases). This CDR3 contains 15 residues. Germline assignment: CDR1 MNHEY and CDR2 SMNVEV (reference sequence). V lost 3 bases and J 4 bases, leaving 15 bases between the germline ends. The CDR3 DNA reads TGTGCCAGCAGTTTCCTGGAAAGGGGGAGCTATGGCTACACCTTC. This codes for CASSFLERGSYGYTF.

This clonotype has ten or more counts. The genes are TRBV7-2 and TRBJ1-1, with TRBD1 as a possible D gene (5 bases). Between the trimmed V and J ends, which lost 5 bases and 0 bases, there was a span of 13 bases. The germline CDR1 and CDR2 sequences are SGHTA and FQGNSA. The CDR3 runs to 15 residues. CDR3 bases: TGTGCCAGCAGCCCTCTAGGGGCGCTGAACACTGAAGCTTTCTTT. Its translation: CASSPLGALNTEAFF.

The CDR3 DNA sequence: TGTGCCAGCAGTTCGAGCGGGGGGGCCCGAGAGACCCAGTACTTC. Its translation: CASSSSGGARETQYF. J is TRBJ2-5 and V is TRBV7-8; 10 positions agree with TRBD2. V trimming: 6 bases; J trimming: 4 bases; junction bases outside the gene matches: 8. The CDR3 extends over 15 amino acids. Germline V CDR1 and CDR2: SGHVS, FQNEAQ.

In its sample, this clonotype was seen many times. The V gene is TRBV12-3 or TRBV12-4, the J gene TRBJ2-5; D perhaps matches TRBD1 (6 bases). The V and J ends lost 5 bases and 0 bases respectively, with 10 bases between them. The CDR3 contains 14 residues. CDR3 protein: CASSPTGDQETQYF. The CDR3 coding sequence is TGTGCCAGCAGTCCGACAGGAGACCAAGAGACCCAGTACTTC.

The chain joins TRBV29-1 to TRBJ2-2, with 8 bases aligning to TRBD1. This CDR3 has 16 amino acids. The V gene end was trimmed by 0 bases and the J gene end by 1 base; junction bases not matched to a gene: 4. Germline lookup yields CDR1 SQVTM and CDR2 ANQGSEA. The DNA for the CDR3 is TGCAGCGTTGAAGATAGGGACAGGAGGAACACCGGGGAGCTGTTTTTT. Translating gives CSVEDRDRRNTGELFF.

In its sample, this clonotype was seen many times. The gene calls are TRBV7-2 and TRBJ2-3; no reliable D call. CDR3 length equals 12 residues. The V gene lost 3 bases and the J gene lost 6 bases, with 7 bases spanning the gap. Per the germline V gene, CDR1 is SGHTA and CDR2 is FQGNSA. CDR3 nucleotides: TGTGCCAGCAGCTTTGGTACGGATACGCAGTATTTT. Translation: CASSFGTDTQYF.

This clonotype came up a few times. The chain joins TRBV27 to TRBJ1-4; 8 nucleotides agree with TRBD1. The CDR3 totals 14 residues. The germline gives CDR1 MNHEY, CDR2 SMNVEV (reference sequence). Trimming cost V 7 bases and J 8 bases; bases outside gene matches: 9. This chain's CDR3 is CASTRGPGREKLFF. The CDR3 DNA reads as TGTGCCAGCACCAGGGGGCCGGGTCGCGAAAAACTGTTTTTT.

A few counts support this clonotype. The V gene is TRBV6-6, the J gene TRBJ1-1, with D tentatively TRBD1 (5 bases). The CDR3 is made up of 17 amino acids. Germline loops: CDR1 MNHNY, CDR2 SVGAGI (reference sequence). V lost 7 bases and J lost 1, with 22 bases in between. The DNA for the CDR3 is TGTGCCAGCATAATCCCTTCACGGGGCCTCAGGAACACTGAAGCTTTCTTT. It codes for CASIIPSRGLRNTEAFF.

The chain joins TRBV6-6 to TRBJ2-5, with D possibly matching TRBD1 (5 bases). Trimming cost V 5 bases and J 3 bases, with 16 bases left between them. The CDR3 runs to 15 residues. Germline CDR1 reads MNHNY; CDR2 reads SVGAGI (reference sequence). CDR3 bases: TGTGCCAGCAGTCCCCTGACGGAAGGGGAAGAGACCCAGTACTTC. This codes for CASSPLTEGEETQYF.

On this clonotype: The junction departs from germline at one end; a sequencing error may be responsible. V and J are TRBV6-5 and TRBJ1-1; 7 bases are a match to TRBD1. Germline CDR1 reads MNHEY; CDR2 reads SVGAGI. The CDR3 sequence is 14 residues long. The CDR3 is CPSSETGMVTEAFF. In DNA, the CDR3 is TGTCCCAGCAGTGAGACAGGGATGGTCACTGAAGCTTTCTTT.

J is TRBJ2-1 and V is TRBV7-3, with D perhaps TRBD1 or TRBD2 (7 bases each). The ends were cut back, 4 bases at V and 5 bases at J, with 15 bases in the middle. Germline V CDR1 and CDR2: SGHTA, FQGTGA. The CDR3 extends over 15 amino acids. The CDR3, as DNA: TGTGCCAGCAGCTATAACCCAGGGGGGGACAATGAGCAGTTCTTC. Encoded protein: CASSYNPGGDNEQFF.

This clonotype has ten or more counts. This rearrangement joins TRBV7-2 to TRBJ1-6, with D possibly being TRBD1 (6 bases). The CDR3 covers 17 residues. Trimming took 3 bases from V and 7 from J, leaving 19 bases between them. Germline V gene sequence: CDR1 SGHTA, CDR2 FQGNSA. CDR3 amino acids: CASSFLPGGGMNSPLHF. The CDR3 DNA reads TGTGCCAGCAGCTTCCTGCCTGGAGGGGGAATGAATTCACCCCTCCACTTT.

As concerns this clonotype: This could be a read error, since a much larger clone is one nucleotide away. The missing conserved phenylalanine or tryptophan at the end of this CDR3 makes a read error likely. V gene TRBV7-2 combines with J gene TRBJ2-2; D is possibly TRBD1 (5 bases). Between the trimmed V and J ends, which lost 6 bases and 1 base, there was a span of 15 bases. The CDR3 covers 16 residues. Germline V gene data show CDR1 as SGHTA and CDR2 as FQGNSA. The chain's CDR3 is CASSFKGPGNTGELFS. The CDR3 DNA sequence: TGTGCCAGCAGTTTTAAGGGGCCGGGGAACACCGGGGAGCTGTTTTCT.

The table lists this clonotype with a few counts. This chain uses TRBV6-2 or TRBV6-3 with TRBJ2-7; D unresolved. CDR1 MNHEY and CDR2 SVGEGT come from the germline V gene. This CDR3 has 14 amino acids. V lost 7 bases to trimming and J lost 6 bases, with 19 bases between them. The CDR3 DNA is TGTGCCAGCAATCTTGACCCTGACGGGCGCGAGCAGTACTTC. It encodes CASNLDPDGREQYF.

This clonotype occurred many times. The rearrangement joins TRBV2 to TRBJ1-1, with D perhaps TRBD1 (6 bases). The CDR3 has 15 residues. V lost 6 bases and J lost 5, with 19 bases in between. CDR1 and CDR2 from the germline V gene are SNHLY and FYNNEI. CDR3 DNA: TGTGCCAGCAGGGTACGGGCAGCCCAGGGGACTGAAGCTTTCTTT. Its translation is CASRVRAAQGTEAFF. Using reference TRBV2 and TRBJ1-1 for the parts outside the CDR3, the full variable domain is EPEVTQTPSHQVTQMGQEVILRCVPISNHLYFYWYRQILGQKVEFLVSFYNNEISEKSEIFDDQFSVERPDGSNFTLKIRSTKLEDSAMYFCASRVRAAQGTEAFFGQGTRLTVV.